The rows below give T cell receptor beta chains drawn from one sample of a study of blood T cell repertoires in COVID-19. Produced via immunoSEQ multiplex PCR; TCRdb's table is partial and in-frame only. The sample includes more than 250,000 clones, approximately 82% of them seen just once. Sample: PBMCs or T cells enriched from blood (not recorded which). Receptors were obtained from a man aged 35 to 55 who had been exposed to COVID-19. CDR3s include the opening cysteine and the closing phenylalanine or tryptophan. The D gene is left open where the match is weak. Clone size is stated in some rows and not others, as once, few, many or a class when expanded.

CDR3,DNA,D,size,V,J
CASGRQGSNTEAFF,TGTGCTAGTGGGCGACAGGGGTCCAACACTGAAGCTTTCTTT,TRBD1,.,TRBV12-5,TRBJ1-1
CASSDPGTGTWEAFF,TGTGCCAGCAGTGACCCCGGGACAGGGACATGGGAGGCTTTCTTT,TRBD1,.,TRBV25-1,TRBJ1-1
CASSTAGTENSPLHF,TGTGCCAGCAGTACCGCCGGGACAGAAAATTCACCCCTCCACTTT,TRBD1,few,TRBV6-5,TRBJ1-6
CASSPRLAGYEQYF,TGTGCCAGCAGCCCCCGACTAGCAGGCTACGAGCAGTACTTC,TRBD2,.,TRBV7-2,TRBJ2-7
CASSPQGNSYEQYF,TGTGCCAGCAGTCCACAGGGGAATTCCTACGAGCAGTACTTC,TRBD1,.,TRBV6-5,TRBJ2-7
CAWSYDSQSQAFF,TGTGCCTGGAGTTACGACAGCCAAAGCCAAGCTTTCTTT,.,many,TRBV30,TRBJ1-1
CATSNGLAGGSYNEQFF,TGTGCCACCAGCAACGGACTAGCGGGGGGCTCCTACAATGAGCAGTTCTTC,TRBD2,.,TRBV24-1,TRBJ2-1
CASSLAGGRETQYF,TGTGCCAGCAGCTTAGCGGGAGGGCGAGAGACCCAGTACTTC,TRBD2,few,TRBV7-3,TRBJ2-5
CASSLRGNEQFF,TGTGCCAGCAGTTTACGAGGGAATGAGCAGTTCTTC,.,once,TRBV27,TRBJ2-1
CASREGVSEAFF,TGTGCCAGCAGGGAAGGGGTCTCTGAAGCTTTCTTT,.,.,TRBV11-1,TRBJ1-1
CASSNRVSPLHF,TGTGCCAGCAGTAACAGGGTTTCACCCCTCCACTTT,.,.,TRBV12-3/TRBV12-4,TRBJ1-6
CASSVADAGSYGYTF,TGTGCCAGCAGCGTAGCTGATGCAGGGTCCTATGGCTACACCTTC,.,.,TRBV9,TRBJ1-2
CASSPRDREDGELFF,TGTGCCAGCAGTCCCCGGGACAGGGAGGACGGGGAGCTGTTTTTT,TRBD1,.,TRBV6-5,TRBJ2-2
CSVAPGFGLNTEAFF,TGCAGCGTTGCGCCAGGGTTTGGCTTGAACACTGAAGCTTTCTTT,.,.,TRBV29-1,TRBJ1-1
CASSNRQGPQETQYF,TGTGCCAGCAGTAATCGACAGGGCCCACAAGAGACCCAGTACTTC,TRBD1,.,TRBV25-1,TRBJ2-5
CASRSQDSYTDTQYF,TGTGCCAGCAGATCCCAGGACAGTTACACAGATACGCAGTATTTT,.,.,TRBV14,TRBJ2-3
CAGGQDLNYGYTF,TGTGCGGGCGGACAGGATCTAAACTATGGCTACACCTTC,TRBD1,.,TRBV28,TRBJ1-2
CASSAPSEGGYGYTF,TGTGCCAGCAGCGCTCCTTCAGAGGGCGGCTATGGCTACACCTTC,.,.,TRBV9,TRBJ1-2
CASSLGASKTTETQYF,TGTGCTAGCAGCTTAGGAGCTAGTAAGACGACGGAGACCCAGTACTTC,.,.,TRBV7-7,TRBJ2-5
CASSLVPGSGDTQYF,TGCGCCAGCAGCTTGGTACCCGGGAGTGGAGATACGCAGTATTTT,.,once,TRBV5-1,TRBJ2-3
CASSPYVPSSYEQYF,TGTGCCAGCAGTCCCTATGTCCCTTCGTCCTACGAGCAGTACTTC,.,.,TRBV6-5,TRBJ2-7
CASSLPKWDRAGGGTF,TGTGCCAGCAGCTTACCTAAATGGGACAGGGCCGGCGGGGGCACCTTC,TRBD1,.,TRBV28,TRBJ1-2
CASSLSGNIQYF,TGTGCCAGCAGCTTATCAGGAAACATTCAGTACTTC,.,.,TRBV11-3,TRBJ2-4
CASSQVGIRETGNTIYF,TGCGCCAGCAGCCAAGTCGGAATACGGGAAACTGGAAACACCATATATTTT,.,.,TRBV4-1,TRBJ1-3
CASSAGGISGNTIYF,TGTGCCAGCAGCGCCGGGGGAATCTCTGGAAACACCATATATTTT,.,.,TRBV7-9,TRBJ1-3
CASSQDDSREQYF,TGCGCCAGCAGCCAAGATGACAGCCGAGAGCAGTACTTC,.,.,TRBV4-1,TRBJ2-7
CASSPTGGFSYEQYF,TGTGCCAGCTCACCGACAGGGGGTTTCTCCTACGAGCAGTACTTC,TRBD1,.,TRBV18,TRBJ2-7
CSVEPYRGDYGYTF,TGCAGCGTTGAACCCTACAGGGGTGACTATGGCTACACCTTC,TRBD1,.,TRBV29-1,TRBJ1-2
CASSPGGGFKVNTEAFF,TGTGCCAGCTCACCAGGTGGAGGTTTCAAGGTGAACACTGAAGCTTTCTTT,.,.,TRBV18,TRBJ1-1
CASQVPEGSYEQYF,TGTGCCAGCCAGGTTCCGGAGGGAAGCTACGAGCAGTACTTC,.,.,TRBV25-1,TRBJ2-7
CASSFTGYSYEQYF,TGTGCCAGCAGCTTTACAGGGTACTCCTACGAGCAGTACTTC,.,.,TRBV5-8,TRBJ2-7
CASSLAPKQGAYEQYF,TGTGCCAGCAGCTTGGCACCGAAACAGGGTGCGTACGAGCAGTACTTC,.,.,TRBV5-6,TRBJ2-7
CASSYSFLSGANVLTF,TGTGCCAGCAGTTACTCCTTCCTCTCTGGGGCCAACGTCCTGACTTTC,.,.,TRBV6-5,TRBJ2-6
CASSRRGPYGYTF,TGTGCCAGCAGCCGCAGGGGGCCTTATGGCTACACCTTC,TRBD1,.,TRBV12-3/TRBV12-4,TRBJ1-2
CASRAGTTTQYF,TGTGCCAGCAGGGCGGGCACAACTACGCAGTATTTT,.,.,TRBV12-3/TRBV12-4,TRBJ2-3
CASSPPSGTGYNEQFF,TGTGCCAGCTCACCCCCCTCGGGGACAGGTTACAATGAGCAGTTCTTC,TRBD1,.,TRBV18,TRBJ2-1
CASGGPGGMQETQYF,TGTGCTAGTGGTGGACCAGGGGGCATGCAAGAGACCCAGTACTTC,TRBD1,.,TRBV12-5,TRBJ2-5
CSVERGFNYGYTF,TGCAGCGTTGAAAGAGGGTTCAACTATGGCTACACCTTC,.,.,TRBV29-1,TRBJ1-2
CASASIVGSPLHF,TGTGCCAGTGCTTCGATCGTCGGTTCACCCCTCCACTTT,.,.,TRBV7-9,TRBJ1-6
CASSQEEPGQGALFGYTF,TGTGCCAGCAGCCAAGAAGAGCCAGGACAGGGGGCATTGTTTGGCTACACCTTC,TRBD1,.,TRBV3-1/TRBV3-2,TRBJ1-2
CASSPTSTSGKVPEQFF,TGTGCCAGTAGTCCAACCTCGACTAGCGGGAAGGTGCCTGAGCAGTTCTTC,TRBD2,.,TRBV19,TRBJ2-1
CASSDPGGALYEQYF,TGTGCCAGCAGTGATCCAGGGGGCGCGTTGTACGAGCAGTACTTC,TRBD1,few,TRBV6-1,TRBJ2-7
CASSPKGSTDTQYF,TGTGCCAGCAGCCCGAAAGGGAGTACAGATACGCAGTATTTT,.,.,TRBV7-9,TRBJ2-3
CSALAEETQYF,TGCAGTGCTTTAGCGGAAGAGACCCAGTACTTC,.,.,TRBV20-1,TRBJ2-5
CASSLGAGVAYNEQFF,TGCGCCAGCAGCTTGGGGGCGGGAGTAGCGTACAATGAGCAGTTCTTC,TRBD2,.,TRBV5-1,TRBJ2-1